This T cell receptor beta chain was documented in a study of T cells after yellow fever vaccination. The CDR3 is 14 residues long. V lost 5 bases to trimming and J lost 8 bases; unmatched junction nucleotides: 11. CDR1 is SQVTM and CDR2 is ANQGSEA in the germline V gene. TCRdb analysed the 5' RACE reads with MiXCR anew, one entry per CDR3 protein. Of approximately 120,000 distinct CDR3 sequences listed, roughly 15% are singletons. This sequence was found in a man aged 18 to 30 who received the YFV17D yellow fever vaccine. Sequenced material: CD8+ T cells sorted from PBMCs, taken 5 days after the yellow fever booster vaccination. This sequence joins TRBV29-1 and TRBJ1-4; the match to TRBD1 covers 7 bases. CDR3 residues: CSVFLGGVGEKLFF. The CDR3 DNA reads TGCAGCGTTTTCCTAGGGGGCGTTGGGGAAAAACTGTTTTTT.